This passage covers 10 T cell receptor beta chains from one sample sequenced in a study of CD8 T cells in ankylosing spondylitis. TCRdb reanalysed the 5' RACE reads using MiXCR and keeps one entry per CDR3 protein. The data contain roughly 150,000 distinct CDR3 sequences, 9.8% of them singletons. The sequenced sample consisted of blood, either unsorted or a sorted T cell fraction (not recorded which). The origin of the receptors is a female donor with ankylosing spondylitis or in good health (not recorded which).

The V gene is TRBV6-2 or TRBV6-3, the J gene TRBJ2-7; D gene uncertain. V was trimmed by 6 bases and J by 3 bases, leaving 9 bases between them. The length of the CDR3 is 12 residues. Germline V gene data show CDR1 as MNHEY and CDR2 as SVGEGT. The DNA for the CDR3 is TGTGCCAGCAGAAAGGTAGGCTACGAGCAGTACTTC. The encoded protein is CASRKVGYEQYF.

The V gene is TRBV19, the J gene TRBJ2-3; unclear D gene. The V gene lost 5 bases and the J gene lost 3 bases, with 15 bases spanning the gap. Germline values: CDR1 LNHDA, CDR2 SQIVND (reference sequence). The CDR3 totals 15 residues. The CDR3 DNA follows: TGTGCCAGTAGTCCCCCGGCCATGGGTACAGATACGCAGTATTTT. This codes for CASSPPAMGTDTQYF.

This clonotype was observed a handful of times. J is TRBJ1-5 and V is TRBV12-5, with TRBD1 as a possible D gene (5 bases). Germline-derived CDR1 and CDR2 are LGHNT and FRNRAP. V lost 3 bases, J lost 7 bases, and 7 bases lay in between. CDR3 length equals 12 residues. CDR3 nucleotides: TGTGCTAGTGGTTTCGGGGGGCAGCCCCAGCATTTT. Amino acids: CASGFGGQPQHF. The variable domain in full, completed from reference TRBV12-5 and TRBJ1-5, reads DARVTQTPRHKVTEMGQEVTMRCQPILGHNTVFWYRQTMMQGLELLAYFRNRAPLDDSGMPKDRFSAEMPDATLATLKIQPSEPRDSAVYFCASGFGGQPQHFGDGTRLSIL.

V and J are TRBV6-5 and TRBJ1-1; D unclear. V was shortened by 2 bases and J by 5 bases, with 12 bases between the two germline ends. Germline V gives CDR1 MNHEY, CDR2 SVGAGI. The CDR3 is 14 residues long. The chain's CDR3 is CASSYNIWSTEAFF. Here the CDR3 DNA reads TGTGCCAGCAGTTACAACATCTGGAGTACTGAAGCTTTCTTT.

This clonotype was seen a handful of times. The J gene is TRBJ1-2, the V gene TRBV29-1, with D possibly being TRBD1 (5 bases). Germline lookup yields CDR1 SQVTM and CDR2 ANQGSEA. CDR3 length equals 14 residues. The V end was cut by 1 base, the J end by 5 bases, with 14 bases between. The CDR3 DNA reads as TGCAGCGTTGAAGGAGGACCTAAGGGGTATGGCTACACCTTC. It translates to CSVEGGPKGYGYTF.

This clonotype was seen a handful of times. The J gene is TRBJ1-1, the V gene TRBV20-1, with a weak D call TRBD1 (5 bases). The V and J ends lost 5 bases and 5 bases respectively, with 15 bases between them. Per the germline V gene, CDR1 is DFQATT and CDR2 is SNEGSKA (reference sequence). The CDR3 contains 13 residues. CDR3 sequence reads: CSARQIRETEAFF. The CDR3 DNA sequence: TGCAGTGCTCGACAGATCAGAGAGACTGAAGCTTTCTTT.

This clonotype was detected many times. V usage is TRBV6-1 and J usage is TRBJ2-1, with D perhaps matching TRBD2 (5 bases). Germline-derived CDR1 and CDR2 are MNHNS and SASEGT. Trimming cost V 6 bases and J 0 bases, with 9 bases left between them. This CDR3 has 14 residues. The CDR3 nucleotides are TGTGCCAGCAGCGGGATAAGCTCCTACAATGAGCAGTTCTTC. Translated: CASSGISSYNEQFF.

The chain couples TRBV4-3 to TRBJ2-6; D unresolved. CDR3 size: 15 residues. CDR1 and CDR2 (germline): LGHNA, YSLEER. Trimming stripped 1 base from V and 4 bases from J, with 8 bases between. In DNA, the CDR3 is TGCGCCAGCAGCCAAGGGCTTCCAGGGGCCAACGTCCTGACTTTC. Translating it yields CASSQGLPGANVLTF.

In its sample, this clonotype was seen a few times. This rearrangement joins TRBV5-1 to TRBJ2-6, with D maybe TRBD1 (5 bases). The ends were cut back, 5 bases at V and 0 bases at J, with 18 bases in the middle. The CDR3 contains 18 residues. The germline gives CDR1 SGHRS, CDR2 YFSETQ. In DNA, the CDR3 is TGCGCCAGCAGACCCAGTCAGGGTGGAGTCTCTGGGGCCAACGTCCTGACTTTC. Its protein is CASRPSQGGVSGANVLTF.

The chain couples TRBV7-6 to TRBJ1-2; D gene uncertain. Germline V gene sequence: CDR1 SGHVS, CDR2 FNYEAQ. The length of the CDR3 is 15 residues. V lost 3 bases and J lost 3, with 14 bases in between. CDR3 region: CASSLAPGVDYGYTF. The CDR3 DNA sequence: TGTGCCAGCAGCTTGGCACCGGGTGTCGACTATGGCTACACCTTC.